The clone carrying this T cell receptor beta chain showed up many times. The antigen remains unidentified. Individual cDNA molecules each received unique molecular identifiers attached to them. Using its own MiXCR run on the 5' RACE reads, TCRdb lists one record per CDR3 protein. In the table there are fewer than 100,000 distinct CDR3 sequences, around 9.9% of which are singletons. The data are from a study of early T cells in non-severe SARS-CoV-2 infection. Study as a whole: Sequenced material consisted of bulk RNA (from unsorted whole blood), and chains were unpaired. The study's findings and limits: VDJdb matches were skewed toward anti-spike CD8 T cell responses.

The specimen sequenced was whole blood. This receptor was identified in an adult who was a healthcare worker with PCR-confirmed SARS-CoV-2 infection or an uninfected control (not recorded which).

CDR3 coding DNA: TGTGCCAGCAGCCCACTGAACACTGAAGCTTTCTTT. This encodes CASSPLNTEAFF. The V gene is TRBV12-3 or TRBV12-4, the J gene TRBJ1-1; D is ambiguous. V was pared by 6 bases and J by 0 bases, with 5 bases between. The CDR3 spans 12 residues.